Listed below are T cell receptor beta chains from one sample, sequenced in a study of lymphopenia after photon versus proton radiotherapy. Method: immunoSEQ multiplex PCR; TCRdb's copy keeps in-frame clones and lacks some. The repertoire holds more than 45,000 clones, with approximately 84% as singletons. This sample comprised peripheral blood, obtained from a patient treated with proton-based radiotherapy. These receptors all come from a man between 60 and 75 years old with pancreatic cancer. The CDR3 runs from the conserved cysteine through the conserved F or W.

V: TRBV19
CDR3: CASRPPGQGDRDTQYF

V: TRBV18
CDR3: CASSLYQGLDTIYF

V: TRBV7-8
CDR3: CASSLAEISGNTIYF

V: TRBV7-2
CDR3: CASSLGGGKNYGYTF

V: TRBV28
CDR3: CASSLFQLRGQPNTGELFF

V: TRBV15
CDR3: CATSRGQRQETQYF

V: TRBV2
CDR3: CASTLFAGHEQYF

V: TRBV19
CDR3: CASSKTGYSEQYF

V: TRBV5-8
CDR3: CASSFGGNRKRTEAFF

V: TRBV11-3
CDR3: CASSRTQLDTEAFF

V: TRBV7-8
CDR3: CASSIPQETQYF

V: TRBV19
CDR3: CASSIGQVEGQYF

V: TRBV27
CDR3: CASSPLITGELFF

V: TRBV2
CDR3: CASSANRGITYEQYF

V: TRBV7-8
CDR3: CASSFDGTRDEQYF

V: TRBV10-3
CDR3: CASSGTYYEQYF

V: TRBV7-2
CDR3: CASSPDYYSYEQYF

V: TRBV2
CDR3: CASSELAATSYEQYF

V: TRBV28
CDR3: CASGGGGTNEKLFF

V: TRBV28
CDR3: CATKRQLGLNSPLHF

V: TRBV2
CDR3: CASREGEDTRQAFF

V: TRBV7-8
CDR3: CASSLARYEGETQYF

V: TRBV30
CDR3: CASRTSGAGETQYF

V: TRBV7-8
CDR3: CASRIRGGGNTEAFF

V: TRBV2
CDR3: CASRPDRTISYEQYF

V: TRBV5-1
CDR3: CASSPHTGAGELFF

V: TRBV18
CDR3: CASSPSRGKETYEQYF

V: TRBV7-2
CDR3: CASSFPRGRGYGYTF

V: TRBV5-1
CDR3: CASSLVPGVRTEAFF

V: TRBV7-8
CDR3: CASSSRDGPTGELFF

V: TRBV5-4
CDR3: CASSLGSGGTRNTDTQYF

V: TRBV28
CDR3: CASSSYNPVTNEKLFF

V: TRBV7-2
CDR3: CASSLAQARTDTQYF

V: TRBV9
CDR3: CASSVGQGWGTGANVLTF

V: TRBV10-1
CDR3: CASFYGGAPGGDF

V: TRBV27
CDR3: CASKGTGLSNQPQHF

V: TRBV11-3
CDR3: CASSLGGINEQFF

V: TRBV2
CDR3: CASRGLAALAKNIQYF

V: TRBV28
CDR3: CASREPGAEAFF

V: TRBV7-2
CDR3: CASTQLGGNIYGYTF

V: TRBV14
CDR3: CASSQRAGGQETQYF

V: TRBV10-1
CDR3: CASHWRQETQYF

V: TRBV11-2
CDR3: CASSLAKGSYEQYF

V: TRBV4-1
CDR3: CASSQYHGTGSSYEQYF

V: TRBV2
CDR3: CASSSDRVSGNTIYF

V: TRBV29-1
CDR3: CSAGAGTGKETQYF

V: TRBV15
CDR3: CATYREHQPQHF

V: TRBV28
CDR3: CASSLWELAGGPGEQYF